Shown below are 32 T cell receptor beta chains from a single sample sequenced in a study of blood T cell repertoires in COVID-19. TCRdb's copy holds only in-frame clones and misses some; the assay was immunoSEQ multiplex PCR. In the table there are hundreds of thousands of clones, around 87% of which are singletons. Material for sequencing was peripheral blood. Receptor source: a woman aged 25 to 39 who had recovered from COVID-19.

This chain connects TRBV7-2 to TRBJ2-5; TRBD2 aligns across 12 bases. The CDR3 has 18 amino acids. Germline V gives CDR1 SGHTA, CDR2 FQGNSA. The ends lost 2 bases at V and 2 bases at J; junction bases unmatched: 9. CDR3 in amino acids: CASSLTLAGGRGQETQYF. CDR3 bases: TGTGCCAGCAGCTTAACCCTAGCGGGAGGGCGAGGGCAAGAGACCCAGTACTTC.

This clone was seen once. The J gene is TRBJ1-3, the V gene TRBV25-1, with D perhaps TRBD1 (6 bases). V lost 2 bases to trimming and J lost 4 bases, with 12 bases between them. Germline V gene sequence: CDR1 MGHDK, CDR2 SYGVNS. CDR3 length: 15 residues. The CDR3 spells CASSERAGVGNTIYF. CDR3 in DNA: TGTGCCAGCAGTGAAAGGGCAGGGGTAGGAAACACCATATATTTT.

The chain has TRBV4-1 and TRBJ2-5; 9 positions match TRBD2. CDR3 length: 18 residues. The germline V gene encodes CDR1 MGHRA and CDR2 YSYEKL. V shed 1 base, J shed 3 bases, and the junction held 12 bases outside the gene matches. CDR3: CASSQVMTSGEPKETQYF. The CDR3 bases are TGCGCCAGCAGCCAAGTAATGACTAGCGGAGAACCTAAAGAGACCCAGTACTTC.

CDR3 nucleotide sequence: TGCGCCAGCAGCCAAGTATGGGGACAGGGGGCTTCACCCCTCCACTTT. It codes for CASSQVWGQGASPLHF. The chain has TRBV4-1 and TRBJ1-6; 12 positions agree with TRBD1. Per the germline V gene, CDR1 is MGHRA and CDR2 is YSYEKL. The length of the CDR3 is 16 residues. V trimming: 1 base; J trimming: 9 bases; junction bases outside the gene matches: 4.

The chain is built from TRBV27 and TRBJ1-1; the D is unclear. Trimming left V 2 bases short and J 0 bases short, with 13 bases between. The CDR3 runs 16 residues. Germline CDR1 is MNHEY and CDR2 is SMNVEV (reference sequence). CDR3 sequence (DNA): TGTGCCAGCAGTTTACGGGTGAGCGTCGTGAACACTGAAGCTTTCTTT. Protein product: CASSLRVSVVNTEAFF.

J is TRBJ1-4 and V is TRBV2; the match to TRBD1 covers 7 bases. Germline loops: CDR1 SNHLY, CDR2 FYNNEI. CDR3 length equals 15 residues. V was clipped by 6 bases and J by 8 bases; unmatched bases: 12. CDR3 DNA sequence: TGTGCCAGCAGCCAAATCGGGCAGGGGGAAGAAAAACTGTTTTTT. This encodes CASSQIGQGEEKLFF.

This chain links TRBV27 with TRBJ2-7, with D perhaps matching TRBD1 (5 bases). Trimming removed 2 bases from V and 3 bases from J, with 11 bases in between. CDR1 is MNHEY, CDR2 SMNVEV, per germline (reference sequence). The CDR3 totals 14 residues. The CDR3 coding sequence is TGTGCCAGCAGTTTAACAGGAAATGTCTACGAGCAGTACTTC. Protein product: CASSLTGNVYEQYF.

A remark on this clone: Other DNA sequences in this sample translate to the same CDR3. The chain is built from TRBV12-3 or TRBV12-4 and TRBJ1-1, with D unclear. The V and J ends lost 6 bases and 1 base respectively, with 9 bases between them. The CDR3 totals 13 residues. The CDR3 nucleotides are TGTGCCAGCAGCTTCGGGAGGAACACTGAAGCTTTCTTT. Residues: CASSFGRNTEAFF.

This chain uses TRBV21-1 with TRBJ2-7; TRBD2 was called by the table and not checked on the DNA. TRBV21-1 is annotated as a pseudogene. The CDR3 sequence is 18 residues long. The CDR3 bases are TGTGCCAGCAGCAAAGAGCGGCAGGGTGTCGGGAGCTCCTACGAGCAGTACTTC. It is translated as CASSKERQGVGSSYEQYF.

As DNA, the CDR3 is TGTGCCAGCAGCAGTACAGGGTGGTATAGTAATTCACCCCTCCACTTT. As protein: CASSSTGWYSNSPLHF. The rearrangement links TRBV7-2 to TRBJ1-6, with D perhaps TRBD1 (6 bases). Trimming stripped 5 bases from V and 6 bases from J, with 17 bases between. The germline gives CDR1 SGHTA, CDR2 FQGNSA. This CDR3 region has 16 residues.

V and J are TRBV2 and TRBJ1-1; D ambiguous. V was shortened by 4 bases and J by 0 bases, with 9 bases between the two germline ends. Germline lookup yields CDR1 SNHLY and CDR2 FYNNEI. CDR3 size: 14 residues. DNA for the CDR3: TGTGCCAGCAGTGTATTCACTATGAACACTGAAGCTTTCTTT. Translating gives CASSVFTMNTEAFF.

V usage is TRBV7-9 and J usage is TRBJ2-3, with D possibly TRBD2 on 6 matching bases. V lost 3 bases, J lost 3 bases, and 13 bases lay in between. The length of the CDR3 is 15 residues. Per the germline V gene, CDR1 is SEHNR and CDR2 is FQNEAQ (reference sequence). The CDR3 DNA is TGTGCCAGCAGCTTCGGAGGGGAAGGTACAGATACGCAGTATTTT. This gives the protein CASSFGGEGTDTQYF.

This chain joins TRBV24-1 and TRBJ2-7; TRBD1 matches at 9 bases. Germline V gene sequence: CDR1 KGHDR, CDR2 SFDVKD. This CDR3 spans 15 amino acids. With V trimmed by 4 bases and J by 1 base, 4 bases remained unmatched. CDR3 amino acids: CATSEQGAPSYEQYF. The CDR3 region has the DNA TGTGCCACCAGTGAACAGGGGGCCCCTTCCTACGAGCAGTACTTC.

The chain combines TRBV28 with TRBJ2-7, with 8 positions matching TRBD2. CDR1 and CDR2 from the germline V gene are MDHEN and SYDVKM. Trimming at V came to 5 bases and at J to 2 bases, leaving 5 bases not matched to a gene. The CDR3 covers 14 residues. The CDR3 bases are TGTGCCAGCAGTCTATTTAGCGGGACCTACGAGCAGTACTTC. Translation gives CASSLFSGTYEQYF.

V is TRBV12-3 or TRBV12-4 and J is TRBJ2-7, with D maybe TRBD2 (5 bases). V was shortened by 5 bases and J by 7 bases, with 15 bases between the two germline ends. This CDR3 is built from 13 residues. CDR3 nucleotide sequence: TGTGCCAGCAGTCAGACGGGGTCGTGGGAGCAGTACTTC. This encodes CASSQTGSWEQYF.

V gene TRBV5-4 combines with J gene TRBJ2-3, with 9 bases matching TRBD2. The CDR3 spans 15 residues. The V and J ends lost 5 bases and 2 bases, in that order; junction bases with no gene match: 6. Germline CDR1 and CDR2: SGHNT and YYREEE (reference sequence). Written as DNA, the CDR3 is TGTGCCAGCAGGCCCGGGACTAGCCTCACAGATACGCAGTATTTT. It yields the protein CASRPGTSLTDTQYF.

CDR3 sequence reads: CASRQGDQPQHF. The CDR3 DNA follows: TGTGCCAGCAGACAGGGTGATCAGCCCCAGCATTTT. The rearrangement links TRBV6-5 to TRBJ1-5; D may be TRBD1 (6 bases). Germline V gene lookup returns CDR1 MNHEY and CDR2 SVGAGI. V was trimmed by 6 bases and J by 5 bases, leaving 8 bases between them. CDR3 length equals 12 residues.

This clone was recorded only once. V usage is TRBV5-1 and J usage is TRBJ1-1, with 10 bases identical to TRBD1. The CDR3 loop spans 15 amino acids. Germline V CDR1 and CDR2: SGHRS, YFSETQ. J gave up 9 bases and V 0 bases, and 8 bases lay outside the gene matches. The CDR3 sequence is CASSLEGTGARQAFF. The CDR3 DNA reads as TGCGCCAGCAGCTTGGAAGGGACAGGGGCGCGTCAAGCTTTCTTT.

This sequence joins TRBV20-1 and TRBJ1-2; 9 bases are a match to TRBD1. The CDR3 is 13 amino acids. The junction had 5 bases not matched to a gene; V was cut back by 3 bases and J by 6 bases. Germline V lookup: CDR1 DFQATT, CDR2 SNEGSKA (reference sequence). In DNA form, the CDR3 reads TGCAGTGCTAGTGATAGGACAGGGGATGGCTACACCTTC. Protein product: CSASDRTGDGYTF.

The gene calls are TRBV6-5 and TRBJ1-1; 7 bases map to TRBD1. In germline, CDR1 is MNHEY, CDR2 SVGAGI. The CDR3 loop spans 13 amino acids. The V and J ends lost 7 bases and 4 bases, in that order; junction bases with no gene match: 6. This chain's CDR3 is CASKKQGRTEAFF. The CDR3 DNA follows: TGTGCCAGCAAGAAACAGGGGCGCACTGAAGCTTTCTTT.

The CDR3 sequence is CASSRQGANYGYTF. For the CDR3, the DNA is TGTGCCAGTAGCCGACAGGGGGCGAACTATGGCTACACCTTC. This chain uses TRBV19 with TRBJ1-2, with 10 positions matching TRBD1. V lost 6 bases, J lost 2 bases, and 3 bases stayed unmatched. Germline loops: CDR1 LNHDA, CDR2 SQIVND (reference sequence). This CDR3 is built from 14 residues.

The chain carries TRBV27 and TRBJ2-2, with D unresolved. CDR1 MNHEY and CDR2 SMNVEV come from the germline V gene (reference sequence). V lost 5 bases, J lost 2 bases, and 18 bases lay in between. The CDR3 is 17 residues long. CDR3 nucleotide sequence: TGTGCCAGCAGTCCGAACGACATATATAGTAACACCGGGGAGCTGTTTTTT. It is translated as CASSPNDIYSNTGELFF.

The chain has TRBV21-1 and TRBJ2-7; the D call of TRBD2 is as the table states it, not checked on the DNA. TRBV21-1 is described as a pseudogene. This CDR3 contains 13 residues. The CDR3: CASSRLAGDEQYF. The DNA of the CDR3 is TGTGCCAGCAGCAGACTAGCGGGAGACGAGCAGTACTTC.

The rearrangement uses TRBV25-1 and TRBJ1-1; no firm D call. V was cut by 2 bases and J by 2 bases, with 9 bases left in between. Germline V gene data show CDR1 as MGHDK and CDR2 as SYGVNS. The CDR3 is 14 amino acids. CDR3: CASSEGHANTEAFF. The CDR3 bases are TGTGCCAGCAGTGAAGGCCATGCCAACACTGAAGCTTTCTTT.

The rearrangement links TRBV29-1 to TRBJ1-2; the match to TRBD1 covers 10 bases. Germline V gene sequence: CDR1 SQVTM, CDR2 ANQGSEA. The CDR3 is 13 amino acids. J lost 8 bases, V lost 7 bases, and 10 bases had no gene match. CDR3 DNA: TGCAGCGCTTTGGGACAGGGGCCACAAGGCTACACCTTC. Amino acid sequence: CSALGQGPQGYTF.

The V and J genes are TRBV25-1 and TRBJ2-3; no clear D. V shed 8 bases and J shed 3 bases, with 12 bases lying between them. The CDR3 is 13 residues long. The V gene's germline CDR1 is MGHDK and CDR2 SYGVNS. The CDR3, as DNA: TGTGCCAGCTCTAAAACCGGGACAGATACGCAGTATTTT. It encodes CASSKTGTDTQYF.

The V gene is TRBV30, the J gene TRBJ2-7; D is possibly TRBD1 (5 bases). The CDR3 contains 15 residues. Germline V gene lookup returns CDR1 GTSNPN and CDR2 SVGIG (reference sequence). V lost 0 bases to trimming and J lost 1 base, with 13 bases between them. CDR3 amino acids: CAWSVLPGSSYEQYF. The CDR3 nucleotides read TGTGCCTGGAGTGTACTACCAGGGTCTTCCTACGAGCAGTACTTC.

The chain links TRBV5-1 to TRBJ1-2; possible D gene TRBD1, 6 bases. The CDR3 is made up of 12 amino acids. Between the trimmed V and J ends, which lost 6 bases and 8 bases, there was a span of 14 bases. CDR1 is SGHRS and CDR2 is YFSETQ in the germline V gene. The CDR3 loop reads CASTGGQGGYTF. As DNA, the CDR3 is TGCGCCAGCACCGGGGGGCAAGGGGGCTACACCTTC.

CDR3 amino acids: CSAGTASEAFF. The CDR3 DNA reads as TGCAGCGCCGGGACAGCCAGTGAAGCTTTCTTT. The rearrangement joins TRBV29-1 to TRBJ1-1, with 7 bases matching TRBD1. Germline assignment: CDR1 SQVTM and CDR2 ANQGSEA. The J segment lost 7 bases and the V segment lost 7 bases, leaving 6 bases of the junction unmatched. The CDR3 covers 11 residues.

V usage is TRBV19 and J usage is TRBJ2-1; 12 nucleotides agree with TRBD2. The V and J ends lost 5 bases and 3 bases, in that order; junction bases with no gene match: 2. Germline CDR1 is LNHDA and CDR2 is SQIVND (reference sequence). There are 15 residues in the CDR3. The CDR3 loop is CASSGGLAGYNEQFF. The CDR3 DNA is TGTGCCAGTAGTGGGGGACTAGCGGGCTACAATGAGCAGTTCTTC.

V and J are TRBV9 and TRBJ2-7; TRBD2 matches 7 bases. CDR3 length: 15 amino acids. Germline loops: CDR1 SGDLS, CDR2 YYNGEE. With 4 bases clipped from V and 3 bases from J, the junction kept 10 bases outside the gene matches. CDR3 amino acids: CASSRSGGGYYEQYF. CDR3 in DNA: TGTGCCAGCAGCCGTTCCGGCGGGGGATACTACGAGCAGTACTTC.

The chain links TRBV5-6 to TRBJ1-2; D uncertain. This CDR3 is 13 amino acids long. Germline CDR1 reads SGHDT; CDR2 reads YYEEEE. The V gene lost 2 bases and the J gene lost 7 bases, with 12 bases spanning the gap. Written as DNA, the CDR3 is TGTGCCAGCAGCTTAGTCAACGGCGGTGGCTACACCTTC. Its translation is CASSLVNGGGYTF.